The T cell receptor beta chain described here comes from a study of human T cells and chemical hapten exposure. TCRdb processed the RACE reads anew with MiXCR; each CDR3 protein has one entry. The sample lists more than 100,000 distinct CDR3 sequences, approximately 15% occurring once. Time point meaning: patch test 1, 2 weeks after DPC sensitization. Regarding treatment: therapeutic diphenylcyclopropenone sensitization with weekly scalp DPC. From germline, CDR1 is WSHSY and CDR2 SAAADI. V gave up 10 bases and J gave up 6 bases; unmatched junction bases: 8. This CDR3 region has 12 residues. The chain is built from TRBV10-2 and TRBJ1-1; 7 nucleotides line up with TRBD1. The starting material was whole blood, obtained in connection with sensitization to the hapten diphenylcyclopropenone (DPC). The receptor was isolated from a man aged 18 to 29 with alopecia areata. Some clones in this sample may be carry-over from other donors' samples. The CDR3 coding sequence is TGCGCCACCACTCCGACAGGGTCTGAAGCTTTCTTT. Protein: CATTPTGSEAFF.